This TCR beta chain was identified during a study of Ad26.COV2.S vaccination and SARS-CoV-2 variants. Generated by immunoSEQ multiplex PCR, the TCRdb table keeps only in-frame clones and is missing some. The data show some 300,000 clones, around 81% seen once. Documented treatment: 15 to 20 received Ad26.COV2.S at low or high dose, single or two shots; roughly five received placebo; per-sample allocation not given. The investigators took samples on day 63 after the first vaccine or placebo injection. A Boston adult aged 18-55 years was the donor. This CDR3 is 17 amino acids long. Looked up from germline, CDR1 is MNHEY and CDR2 is SMNVEV (reference sequence). Trimming took 7 bases from V and 1 from J; bases not matched to a gene: 15.

Specimen: peripheral blood, collected in a trial of Ad26.COV2.S vaccine versus placebo. The source of this sequence is a person between 18 and 60 years old who received the Ad26.COV2.S COVID-19 vaccine or a placebo. The chain joins TRBV27 to TRBJ2-7; 8 nucleotides align to TRBD1. The CDR3 loop is CASKAGGATWVSYEQYF. The DNA of the CDR3 is TGTGCCAGCAAGGCAGGGGGCGCAACTTGGGTTTCCTACGAGCAGTACTTC.